The 28 T cell receptor beta chains in this list originate from one sample, sequenced in a study of metastatic and nonmetastatic thyroid tumors. Using MiXCR, TCRdb re-called clones from the PCR reads. The profile shows about 92,000 clones, around 14% of them singletons. None of the patients had undergone any treatment ahead of thyroid surgery. Sequenced material: blood. All receptors come from a female donor with papillary thyroid cancer or a benign thyroid nodule (not recorded which). Some clones in this sample may be carry-over from other donors' samples.

This clone appeared many times. The chain has TRBV7-9 and TRBJ1-2; D is ambiguous. Germline V gene lookup returns CDR1 SEHNR and CDR2 FQNEAQ (reference sequence). The CDR3 extends over 13 amino acids. Trimming removed 7 bases from V and 0 bases from J, with 9 bases in between. The CDR3 DNA reads as TGTGCCAGCACCTCGATAACTAACTATGGCTACACCTTC. Translating gives CASTSITNYGYTF.

This clone was found many times. Within the sample, other DNA sequences also encode this same CDR3. This chain joins TRBV3-1 and TRBJ2-1; no definite D call. The CDR3 consists of 13 residues. Trimming took off 3 bases at V and 3 bases at J, with 6 bases between the two ends. Germline V gives CDR1 LGHDT, CDR2 YNNKEL (reference sequence). The CDR3 region is CASSHAVYNEQFF. In nucleotides, the CDR3 is TGTGCCAGCAGCCACGCGGTCTACAATGAGCAGTTCTTC.

Many counts were recorded for this clone. The chain recombines TRBV18 with TRBJ2-1; 10 bases are shared with TRBD1. CDR1 KGHSH and CDR2 LQKENI come from the germline V gene. The J segment lost 6 bases and the V segment lost 0 bases, leaving 2 bases of the junction unmatched. The CDR3 consists of 15 residues. CDR3 DNA: TGTGCCAGCTCACCACCCGGGACAGGGGTCAATGAGCAGTTCTTC. Translating it yields CASSPPGTGVNEQFF.

This clone was counted at least ten times. The chain links TRBV7-2 to TRBJ2-7; 7 bases fit TRBD1. Germline V gives CDR1 SGHTA, CDR2 FQGNSA. The CDR3 loop spans 13 amino acids. The junction had 4 bases not matched to a gene; V was cut back by 6 bases and J by 2 bases. CDR3 sequence reads: CASSRDRTYEQYF. The CDR3 DNA sequence: TGTGCCAGCAGTCGGGACAGAACCTACGAGCAGTACTTC.

This clone was counted at least ten times. The rearrangement joins TRBV2 to TRBJ2-3, with TRBD2 matching over 10 bases. Germline CDR1 is SNHLY and CDR2 is FYNNEI. J was trimmed by 5 bases and V by 1 base; bases with no gene match: 6. This CDR3 comprises 16 residues. Here the CDR3 DNA reads TGTGCCAGCAGTGAAGGTAGCGGGGGGCGAGGAGATACGCAGTATTTT. Translated: CASSEGSGGRGDTQYF.

This clone was counted ten times or more. This rearrangement joins TRBV7-2 to TRBJ2-3; 11 nucleotides match TRBD2. The V and J ends lost 1 base and 4 bases, in that order; junction bases with no gene match: 4. The germline V gene encodes CDR1 SGHTA and CDR2 FQGNSA. The CDR3 is 16 amino acids. In DNA form, the CDR3 reads TGTGCCAGCAGCTTAGTTGTAGCGGGGGGGCCAGATACGCAGTATTTT. It codes for CASSLVVAGGPDTQYF. Looking up the rest from reference TRBV7-2 and TRBJ2-3 gives the full variable domain: GAGVSQSPSNKVTEKGKDVELRCDPISGHTALYWYRQSLGQGLEFLIYFQGNSAPDKSGLPSDRFSAERTGGSVSTLTIQRTQQEDSAVYLCASSLVVAGGPDTQYFGPGTRLTVL.

This clone came up many times. V and J are TRBV7-4 and TRBJ2-2; D remains ambiguous. The V gene lost 5 bases and the J gene lost 3 bases, with 13 bases spanning the gap. CDR1 and CDR2 from the germline V gene are SGHVT and SQSDAQ. The CDR3 has 15 amino acids. CDR3 region: CASSPALAYTGELFF. Written as DNA, the CDR3 is TGTGCCAGCAGCCCCGCCTTGGCGTACACCGGGGAGCTGTTTTTT.

A word on this clone: Given a much more abundant clone one base away, this may be a read error. The V gene is TRBV19, the J gene TRBJ2-2; D is unresolved. V gave up 3 bases and J gave up 8 bases, with 25 bases separating them. The CDR3 consists of 18 residues. CDR1 and CDR2 from the germline V gene are LNHDA and SQIVND (reference sequence). CDR3 loop: CASSMASRASASAGELFF. The CDR3 DNA is TGTGCCAGTAGTATGGCGTCGCGCGCCTCAGCCAGTGCGGGGGAGCTGTTTTTT.

At least ten counts were recorded for this clone. This sequence joins TRBV28 and TRBJ2-7, with 10 bases lining up with TRBD2. The CDR3 consists of 15 residues. Germline V gene sequence: CDR1 MDHEN, CDR2 SYDVKM. V lost 3 bases to trimming and J lost 3 bases; unmatched junction nucleotides: 5. The CDR3 loop is CASSFRAGGDYEQYF. The CDR3, as DNA: TGTGCCAGCAGTTTCCGAGCGGGGGGGGACTACGAGCAGTACTTC.

There are many counts of this clone. The rearrangement links TRBV6-5 to TRBJ2-7; D might be TRBD2 (6 bases). The length of the CDR3 is 18 residues. V lost 0 bases, J lost 0 bases, and 18 bases lay in between. Germline V CDR1 and CDR2: MNHEY, SVGAGI. CDR3 DNA: TGTGCCAGCAGTTACTCCTCCCCGGGGGACGGGGCCTCCTACGAGCAGTACTTC. The encoded protein is CASSYSSPGDGASYEQYF.

This clone occurred many times. The V call is TRBV10-3, the J call TRBJ1-2, with D possibly TRBD1 on 5 matching bases. Germline CDR1 reads ENHRY; CDR2 reads SYGVKD. V lost 0 bases and J 2 bases, leaving 10 bases between the germline ends. This CDR3 is built from 15 residues. The CDR3 spells CAISESIRGNYGYTF. In nucleotides, the CDR3 is TGTGCCATCAGTGAGTCGATTAGGGGCAACTATGGCTACACCTTC.

This clone has at least ten counts. J is TRBJ1-1 and V is TRBV6-1, with D possibly matching TRBD1 (5 bases). This CDR3 has 14 residues. From germline, CDR1 is MNHNS and CDR2 SASEGT. V was trimmed by 8 bases and J by 1 base, leaving 14 bases between them. CDR3 residues: CASAPGGSNTEAFF. As DNA, the CDR3 is TGTGCCAGCGCCCCGGGGGGGTCGAACACTGAAGCTTTCTTT.

At least ten counts were recorded for this clone. The chain employs TRBV11-2 and TRBJ2-1; 10 nucleotides agree with TRBD1. This CDR3 is 14 amino acids long. Unmatched junction bases numbered 3, after V lost 4 bases and J lost 6 bases. CDR1 is SGHAT and CDR2 is FQNNGV in the germline V gene. CDR3 DNA: TGTGCCAGCAGCTATCGGACAGGGGGCAATGAGCAGTTCTTC. It yields the protein CASSYRTGGNEQFF.

A word on this clone: A read error may be the cause here, since a much bigger clone is one base away. The V gene is TRBV4-2, the J gene TRBJ2-4; 7 bases align to TRBD1. The V gene end was trimmed by 1 base and the J gene end by 2 bases; junction bases not matched to a gene: 11. Germline V gene lookup returns CDR1 LGHNA and CDR2 YNFKEQ. This CDR3 contains 18 residues. The CDR3 loop reads CASSQVARGRATKNIQYF. The CDR3 region has the DNA TGTGCCAGCAGCCAAGTAGCGAGGGGGCGGGCGACCAAAAACATTCAGTACTTC.

A remark on this clone: Since a much larger clone is just one base distant, this may be a read error. This chain uses TRBV20-1 with TRBJ2-5; a weak D match, TRBD2 (7 bases). The CDR3 length is 15 residues. CDR1 and CDR2 (germline): DFQATT, SNEGSKA (reference sequence). V was trimmed by 6 bases and J by 2 bases, leaving 19 bases between them. The chain's CDR3 is CSATWVGGHQETQYF. CDR3 nucleotide sequence: TGCAGTGCCACCTGGGTGGGGGGGCATCAAGAGACCCAGTACTTC.

This clone was detected ten times or more. The CDR3 is CASSSRGARNTGELFF. DNA of the CDR3: TGCGCCAGCAGCTCCCGAGGGGCAAGGAACACCGGGGAGCTGTTTTTT. This chain connects TRBV5-1 to TRBJ2-2; D is perhaps TRBD1 or TRBD2 (5 bases each). Trimming took 3 bases from V and 1 from J, leaving 13 bases between them. Germline CDR1 reads SGHRS; CDR2 reads YFSETQ. This CDR3 has 16 amino acids.

Worth noting for this clone: Just one base apart from a much larger clone, this may be a read error. J is TRBJ1-5 and V is TRBV5-1; D not certain. The ends were cut back, 1 base at V and 1 base at J, with 9 bases in the middle. Per germline, CDR1 SGHRS and CDR2 YFSETQ. The CDR3 totals 15 residues. CDR3 region: CASSLYGSSNQPQHF. In DNA, the CDR3 is TGCGCCAGCAGCTTGTATGGGTCAAGCAATCAGCCCCAGCATTTT. The full variable domain, with the rest looked up from reference TRBV5-1 and TRBJ1-5, is KAGVTQTPRYLIKTRGQQVTLSCSPISGHRSVSWYQQTPGQGLQFLFEYFSETQRNKGNFPGRFSGRQFSNSRSEMNVSTLELGDSALYLCASSLYGSSNQPQHFGDGTRLSIL.

The sample holds a few counts of this clone. This chain connects TRBV20-1 to TRBJ2-2, with TRBD2 identical over 7 bases. The CDR3 totals 18 residues. Looked up from germline, CDR1 is DFQATT and CDR2 is SNEGSKA (reference sequence). J gave up 2 bases and V 4 bases, and 16 bases lay outside the gene matches. The CDR3 DNA reads as TGCAGTGCTATAGGTTTCCCCGGGGAGGGGAAAAACACCGGGGAGCTGTTTTTT. Its protein is CSAIGFPGEGKNTGELFF.

There are many counts of this clone. The V and J genes are TRBV6-2 or TRBV6-3 and TRBJ2-7; D unclear. Trimming shortened V by 2 bases and J by 6 bases, and 14 bases separated the two germline ends. The CDR3 length is 14 residues. Looked up from germline, CDR1 is MNHEY and CDR2 is SVGEGT. The CDR3 DNA follows: TGTGCCAGCAGTTACACAAGTCGGGCCGTCGAGCAGTACTTC. Amino acids: CASSYTSRAVEQYF.

There are many counts of this clone. A much larger clonotype is one base distant, so this may be a read error. The same CDR3 is also encoded by other DNA sequences in this sample. This chain links TRBV2 with TRBJ1-3; D is unclear. V shed 8 bases and J shed 2 bases, with 16 bases lying between them. The V gene's germline CDR1 is SNHLY and CDR2 FYNNEI. This CDR3 has 15 residues. The CDR3 reads CASSLARVPGNTIYF. The CDR3 bases are TGTGCCAGCTCCCTCGCGAGAGTCCCTGGAAACACCATATATTTT.

This clone was observed many times. V is TRBV4-1 and J is TRBJ1-5, with 10 bases matching TRBD1. V was clipped by 4 bases and J by 2 bases; unmatched bases: 5. CDR1 MGHRA and CDR2 YSYEKL come from the germline V gene. The CDR3 covers 16 residues. In nucleotides, the CDR3 is TGCGCCAGCAGCCCCACCGGGACAGGGGGCAATCAGCCCCAGCATTTT. Amino acid sequence: CASSPTGTGGNQPQHF.

This clone was counted many times. The chain has TRBV15 and TRBJ1-2, with TRBD1 matching over 7 bases. V gave up 5 bases and J gave up 8 bases; unmatched junction bases: 8. Germline values: CDR1 LNHNV, CDR2 YYDKDF (reference sequence). The CDR3 consists of 13 residues. CDR3 residues: CATSLTGRAGYTF. In nucleotides, the CDR3 is TGTGCCACCAGCTTGACAGGGAGGGCCGGCTACACCTTC.

There are a few counts of this clone. The junction departs from germline at one end; a sequencing error may be responsible. V and J are TRBV6-1 and TRBJ2-7; unclear D gene. Per germline, CDR1 MNHNS and CDR2 SASEGT. The length of the CDR3 is 14 residues. The CDR3 region is CASTRSGASYDQYF. The CDR3 nucleotides are TGTGCCAGCACTCGATCAGGCGCGTCCTACGATCAGTACTTC.

In its sample, this clone was seen many times. Other DNA sequences of this sample code for an identical CDR3. The chain couples TRBV7-9 to TRBJ2-1; 8 positions agree with TRBD1. The CDR3 has 13 residues. V lost 5 bases and J lost 4; bases outside the gene matches: 1. Germline values: CDR1 SEHNR, CDR2 FQNEAQ (reference sequence). This CDR3 is CASSGQGYNEQFF. In DNA, the CDR3 is TGTGCCAGCAGCGGACAGGGTTACAATGAGCAGTTCTTC.

This clone showed up just a few times. The V gene is TRBV15, the J gene TRBJ2-2, with D unclear. The CDR3 runs 12 residues. The germline CDR1 and CDR2 sequences are LNHNV and YYDKDF (reference sequence). V lost 0 bases to trimming and J lost 5 bases, with 1 base between them. The CDR3 spells CATSRETGELFF. The CDR3 nucleotides read TGTGCCACCAGCAGAGAAACCGGGGAGCTGTTTTTT.

To note about this clone: This sequence may be a read error, since a much larger clone differs from it by one base. The identical CDR3 is also encoded by other nucleotide sequences in the sample. The DNA for the CDR3 is TGCAGTGCTCGCCAAGTGGGCTTGTCCTCTGGTGCCAACGTCCTGACTTTC. Translating it yields CSARQVGLSSGANVLTF. This chain links TRBV20-1 with TRBJ2-6, with D uncertain. This CDR3 spans 17 amino acids. The germline V gene has CDR1 DFQATT and CDR2 SNEGSKA (reference sequence).

This clone was found many times. This sequence joins TRBV5-1 and TRBJ2-5, with a weak D call TRBD1 (6 bases). The CDR3 is 13 residues long. V was pared by 4 bases and J by 2 bases, with 9 bases between. Germline V gives CDR1 SGHRS, CDR2 YFSETQ. The CDR3 DNA is TGCGCCAGCAGCCGAGGACAGCAAGAGACCCAGTACTTC. It is translated as CASSRGQQETQYF.

Remarks on this clone: Germline and junction disagree at one end, which may indicate a read error. The chain recombines TRBV20-1 with TRBJ2-5; weak D call: TRBD2 (8 bases). The germline V gene has CDR1 DFQATT and CDR2 SNEGSKA (reference sequence). CDR3 length equals 16 residues. For the CDR3, the DNA is TGCAGTGCTAGTGGAGACAGGGCGGGGGGCCAAGAGACCCGGTACTTC. Translation: CSASGDRAGGQETRYF.